The 12 T cell receptor beta chains below all came from one sample that was sequenced in a study of response to subunit inactivated influenza vaccine. A single record per CDR3 protein comes from TCRdb applying MiXCR to the RT-PCR reads. Here the sample spans 650,000 to 850,000 distinct CDR3 sequences, more than 11% being singletons. The material sequenced was PBMCs from blood, taken around two weeks before vaccination. The receptors were gathered from a man in his fifties who received an inactivated influenza vaccine.

Only a few counts were recorded for this clonotype. V is TRBV28 and J is TRBJ2-1; D is perhaps TRBD1 (5 bases). CDR1 is MDHEN and CDR2 is SYDVKM in the germline V gene. This CDR3 comprises 13 residues. Trimming cost V 10 bases and J 8 bases, with 18 bases left between them. As DNA, the CDR3 is TGTGCCAACGCGCACCCAGGGTCTCATGAGCAGTTCTTC. Translation: CANAHPGSHEQFF.

The V and J genes are TRBV11-1 and TRBJ2-1; 8 bases fit TRBD1. The V and J ends lost 3 bases and 2 bases, in that order; junction bases with no gene match: 12. The CDR3 sequence is 18 residues long. Germline loops: CDR1 SGHAT, CDR2 FQDESV (reference sequence). The CDR3 bases are TGTGCCAGCAGCTTTCGGGACAGGCTCTCGGGGGCCTACAATGAGCAGTTCTTC. This sequence encodes CASSFRDRLSGAYNEQFF.

V is TRBV4-1 and J is TRBJ1-4; tentatively, D is TRBD1 (5 bases). The CDR3 runs 17 residues. Trimming pared 4 bases from V and 2 bases from J, leaving 17 bases between. In germline, CDR1 is MGHRA, CDR2 YSYEKL. In DNA form, the CDR3 reads TGCGCCAGCAGCCCCTTTTTGGGGGGGGGGACTAATGAAAAACTGTTTTTT. Protein sequence: CASSPFLGGGTNEKLFF.

Here the CDR3 reads CASSAAGLNYEQYF. As DNA, the CDR3 is TGCGCCAGCAGTGCGGCGGGACTGAACTACGAGCAGTACTTC. V gene TRBV10-2 combines with J gene TRBJ2-7; TRBD2 might be the D (6 bases). The CDR3 contains 14 residues. V lost 4 bases and J lost 3, with 13 bases in between. The germline V gene encodes CDR1 WSHSY and CDR2 SAAADI.

This sequence joins TRBV7-9 and TRBJ2-3; no clear D. The CDR3 sequence is 12 residues long. CDR1 is SEHNR and CDR2 is FQNEAQ in the germline V gene (reference sequence). V gave up 4 bases and J gave up 2 bases, with 4 bases separating them. CDR3 DNA sequence: TGTGCCAGCAGCTCCCACACAGATACGCAGTATTTT. Translation gives CASSSHTDTQYF.

This chain uses TRBV6-1 with TRBJ2-7; no definite D call. V lost 7 bases and J lost 3, with 7 bases in between. CDR1 MNHNS and CDR2 SASEGT come from the germline V gene. The CDR3 is 11 amino acids. The CDR3 DNA follows: TGTGCCAGCATTGTCAGCTACGAGCAGTACTTC. Protein product: CASIVSYEQYF.

This clonotype was recorded a few times. V is TRBV12-3 or TRBV12-4 and J is TRBJ2-3, with 7 bases fitting TRBD2. V was pared by 4 bases and J by 4 bases, with 5 bases of the junction left unmatched. This CDR3 spans 14 amino acids. CDR3 DNA sequence: TGTGCCAGCAGTTGGCGGGAGAAGTCAGATACGCAGTATTTT. Translated: CASSWREKSDTQYF.

CDR3 sequence: CASSLDRPNNEQFF. As DNA, the CDR3 is TGTGCCAGCAGTTTAGATCGTCCGAACAATGAGCAGTTCTTC. V and J are TRBV28 and TRBJ2-1, with no clear D. V lost 2 bases to trimming and J lost 5 bases, with 10 bases between them. The CDR3 length is 14 residues. Germline V gives CDR1 MDHEN, CDR2 SYDVKM.

This clonotype was seen repeatedly, ten times or more. The genes are TRBV6-2 or TRBV6-3 and TRBJ2-1; D uncertain. This CDR3 region has 11 residues. Germline CDR1 reads MNHEY; CDR2 reads SVGEGT. V gave up 7 bases and J gave up 6 bases, with 7 bases separating them. The CDR3 DNA reads TGTGCCAGCACCGTTGGCAATGAGCAGTTCTTC. This codes for CASTVGNEQFF.

This clonotype was detected once. The V call is TRBV5-1, the J call TRBJ2-3; 10 bases map to TRBD1. V gave up 2 bases and J gave up 6 bases; unmatched junction bases: 12. This CDR3 spans 17 amino acids. CDR1 and CDR2 (germline): SGHRS, YFSETQ. In nucleotides, the CDR3 is TGCGCCAGCAGCTTCCCCGGGACAGGGGTGTTGGTGGATACGCAGTATTTT. This translates into CASSFPGTGVLVDTQYF.

The rearrangement uses TRBV11-1 and TRBJ2-7; D perhaps matches TRBD1 (6 bases). Germline V gene data show CDR1 as SGHAT and CDR2 as FQDESV (reference sequence). V lost 5 bases and J lost 6, with 14 bases in between. The CDR3 has 13 residues. The CDR3 sequence: CASSPPARGEQYF. The CDR3 nucleotides are TGTGCCAGCAGCCCTCCGGCCAGGGGCGAGCAGTACTTC.

This clonotype was counted between two and nine times. The CDR3 is CASSRGHNNEQFF. The CDR3 nucleotides read TGTGCCAGCAGTCGAGGACACAACAATGAGCAGTTCTTC. The rearrangement joins TRBV2 to TRBJ2-1; a weak D match, TRBD1 (5 bases). V gave up 5 bases and J gave up 5 bases, with 10 bases separating them. The CDR3 totals 13 residues. The V gene's germline CDR1 is SNHLY and CDR2 FYNNEI.